These 7 T cell receptor beta chains were all obtained from the same sample, sequenced in a study of blood T cell repertoires in COVID-19. The assay was immunoSEQ multiplex PCR, and TCRdb's table has in-frame clones only and misses some. Of some 30,000 clones in the sample, more than 80% are singletons; the top ten hold 3.5%. Material for sequencing was peripheral blood. Receptor source: a human donor in a cohort sampled during active COVID-19.

The CDR3 region has the DNA TGTGCCAGCAGCCTCAGGGGGGATAGGGCGCAGTATTTT. It is translated as CASSLRGDRAQYF. The rearrangement uses TRBV9 and TRBJ2-3; D perhaps matches TRBD1 (7 bases). The V end was cut by 4 bases, the J end by 10 bases, with 16 bases between. The length of the CDR3 is 13 residues. Germline V gene data show CDR1 as SGDLS and CDR2 as YYNGEE. The full variable domain, its missing parts supplied by reference TRBV9 and TRBJ2-3, is DSGVTQTPKHLITATGQRVTLRCSPRSGDLSVYWYQQSLDQGLQFLIQYYNGEERAKGNILERFSAQQFPDLHSELNLSSLELGDSALYFCASSLRGDRAQYFGPGTRLTVL.

CDR3 in amino acids: CASKTGSNTGELFF. The CDR3 nucleotides are TGTGCCAGCAAAACAGGTTCGAACACCGGGGAGCTGTTTTTT. The chain links TRBV6-6 to TRBJ2-2; a possible D gene is TRBD1 (5 bases). V was cut by 7 bases and J by 0 bases, with 9 bases left in between. Germline CDR1 is MNHNY and CDR2 is SVGAGI (reference sequence). The length of the CDR3 is 14 residues.

The V gene is TRBV7-2, the J gene TRBJ2-3, with 8 bases that match TRBD2. J gave up 2 bases and V 1 base, and 8 bases lay outside the gene matches. In germline, CDR1 is SGHTA, CDR2 FQGNSA. The CDR3 has 17 residues. CDR3 nucleotide sequence: TGTGCCAGCAGCTTAGGGCGTGCGGGGGGCGCCACAGATACGCAGTATTTT. The encoded protein is CASSLGRAGGATDTQYF.

The genes are TRBV7-2 and TRBJ2-2, with 11 bases matching TRBD2. Trimming cost V 1 base and J 5 bases; bases outside gene matches: 3. The CDR3 totals 16 residues. Germline V gene lookup returns CDR1 SGHTA and CDR2 FQGNSA. The DNA of the CDR3 is TGTGCCAGCAGCTTAGGTCGGACTAGCGGGACCGGGGAGCTGTTTTTT. Its translation is CASSLGRTSGTGELFF.

The genes are TRBV5-4 and TRBJ2-3; a possible D gene is TRBD2 (6 bases). This CDR3 is 15 amino acids long. V shed 0 bases and J shed 1 base, with 9 bases lying between them. Germline CDR1 SGHNT, CDR2 YYREEE (reference sequence). CDR3 DNA sequence: TGTGCCAGCAGCTTGGAGGGACTTCGCACAGATACGCAGTATTTT. The encoded protein is CASSLEGLRTDTQYF.

The chain uses TRBV7-2 and TRBJ1-1; D call uncertain. The V end was cut by 5 bases, the J end by 11 bases, with 15 bases between. The CDR3 consists of 12 residues. CDR1 and CDR2 from the germline V gene are SGHTA and FQGNSA. For the CDR3, the DNA is TGTGCCAGCAGCATCCACACCGCCTCGGCTTTCTTT. It is translated as CASSIHTASAFF.

The gene calls are TRBV14 and TRBJ2-2, with D tentatively TRBD1 (5 bases). The V and J ends lost 6 bases and 8 bases respectively, with 13 bases between them. Looked up from germline, CDR1 is SGHDN and CDR2 is FVKESK. The CDR3 contains 13 residues. The CDR3 coding sequence is TGTGCCAGCAGGACGCAGGGCGCGGGGGAGCTGTTTTTT. It translates to CASRTQGAGELFF.